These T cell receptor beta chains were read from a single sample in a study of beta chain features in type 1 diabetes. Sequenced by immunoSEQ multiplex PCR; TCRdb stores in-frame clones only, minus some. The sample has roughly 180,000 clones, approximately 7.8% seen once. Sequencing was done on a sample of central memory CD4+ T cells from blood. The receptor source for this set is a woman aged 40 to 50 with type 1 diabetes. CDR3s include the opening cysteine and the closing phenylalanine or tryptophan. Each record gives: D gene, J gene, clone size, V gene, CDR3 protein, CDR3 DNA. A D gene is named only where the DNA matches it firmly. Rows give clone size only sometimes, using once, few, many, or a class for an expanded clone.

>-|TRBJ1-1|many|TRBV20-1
CSAQWGEEAFF
TGCAGCGCCCAGTGGGGAGAGGAAGCTTTCTTT
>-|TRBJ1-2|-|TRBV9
CASSVVSQTTTYGYTF
TGTGCCAGCAGCGTAGTGAGCCAGACAACCACCTATGGCTACACCTTC
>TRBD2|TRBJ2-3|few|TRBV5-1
CASSSGTTDTQYF
TGCGCCAGCAGCAGCGGGACCACAGATACGCAGTATTTT
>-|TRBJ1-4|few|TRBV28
CASSSAPRGEKLFF
TGTGCCAGCAGTTCGGCCCCGCGGGGGGAAAAACTGTTTTTT
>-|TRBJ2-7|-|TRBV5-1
CASSFRSQSSYEQYF
TGCGCCAGCAGCTTCAGGTCCCAGAGCTCCTACGAGCAGTACTTC
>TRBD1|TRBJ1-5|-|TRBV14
CASNRDRAEPQHF
TGTGCCAGCAACCGGGACAGGGCGGAGCCCCAGCATTTT
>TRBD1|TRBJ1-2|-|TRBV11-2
CASSSTGATGGYTF
TGTGCCAGCAGCTCCACAGGGGCTACAGGTGGCTACACCTTC
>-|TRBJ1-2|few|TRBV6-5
CASSYSDSYYGYTF
TGTGCCAGCAGTTACTCCGACAGCTACTATGGCTACACCTTC
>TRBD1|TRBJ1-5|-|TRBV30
CAWDPGQGVQPQHF
TGTGCCTGGGACCCGGGACAGGGGGTTCAGCCCCAGCATTTT
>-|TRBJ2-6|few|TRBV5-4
CASSLTGTGGANVLTF
TGTGCCAGCAGCTTGACAGGGACGGGGGGGGCCAACGTCCTGACTTTC
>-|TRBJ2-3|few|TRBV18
CASSPSGDTQYF
TGTGCCAGCTCACCATCGGGAGATACGCAGTATTTT
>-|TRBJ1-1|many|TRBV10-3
CAISGGTLNTEAFF
TGTGCCATCAGTGGGGGCACTTTGAACACTGAAGCTTTCTTT
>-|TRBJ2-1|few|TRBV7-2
CASSFDLIEQFF
TGTGCCAGCAGCTTCGACTTAATTGAGCAGTTCTTC
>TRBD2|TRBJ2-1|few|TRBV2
CASSVTSGRAVEQFF
TGTGCCAGCAGTGTTACTAGCGGGAGGGCCGTTGAGCAGTTCTTC
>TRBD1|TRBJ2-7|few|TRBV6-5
CASSYRTGVYEQYF
TGTGCCAGCAGTTACCGGACAGGGGTGTACGAGCAGTACTTC
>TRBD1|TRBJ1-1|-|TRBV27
CASSLGQTNTEAFF
TGTGCCAGCAGTTTGGGACAGACGAACACTGAAGCTTTCTTT
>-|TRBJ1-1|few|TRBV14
CASSSRRPLGTEAFF
TGTGCCAGCAGCAGCCGGAGGCCTTTGGGGACTGAAGCTTTCTTT
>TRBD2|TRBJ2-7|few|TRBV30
CAWSSGKYEQYF
TGTGCCTGGAGTAGCGGGAAATACGAGCAGTACTTC
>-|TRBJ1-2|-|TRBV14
CASSRYREPNYGYTF
TGTGCCAGCAGCCGGTACAGAGAGCCTAACTATGGCTACACCTTC
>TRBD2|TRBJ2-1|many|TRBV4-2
CASSRGTSGPYNEQFF
TGTGCCAGCAGCCGGGGGACTAGCGGGCCCTACAATGAGCAGTTCTTC
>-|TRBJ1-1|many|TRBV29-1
CSVREIMNTEAFF
TGCAGCGTTAGAGAGATAATGAACACTGAAGCTTTCTTT
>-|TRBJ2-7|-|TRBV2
CASSDRKGTYEQYF
TGTGCCAGCAGCGACAGGAAAGGAACCTACGAGCAGTACTTC
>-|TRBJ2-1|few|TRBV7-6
CASSLGENNEQFF
TGTGCCAGCAGCTTAGGGGAGAATAATGAGCAGTTCTTC
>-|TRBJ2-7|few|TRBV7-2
CASSLGTEPYEQYF
TGTGCCAGCAGCTTAGGGACAGAGCCGTACGAGCAGTACTTC
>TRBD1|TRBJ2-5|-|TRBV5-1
CASSLAQGDGETQYF
TGCGCCAGCAGCTTGGCACAGGGGGACGGAGAGACCCAGTACTTC
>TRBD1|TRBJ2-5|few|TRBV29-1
CSTRTTGGRQETQYF
TGCAGTACCAGAACCACAGGGGGCCGTCAAGAGACCCAGTACTTC